These 2 T cell receptor beta chains were all obtained from the same sample, sequenced in a study of molecular identifiers for immune sequencing clone quantification. In TCRdb, the PCR reads were re-called with MiXCR into one record per CDR3 protein. Among over 550,000 distinct CDR3 sequences listed, roughly 25% were seen once. The sequenced sample was naive CD8+ T cells from blood, with Jurkat cell RNA spiked in. Noted subset: FACS-sorted CD8+CD4-CCR7+CD45RA+ naive T cells. Receptors were obtained from a human donor in good health. Some libraries in this study had Jurkat cell RNA spiked in.

There are many counts of this clonotype. V is TRBV6-5 and J is TRBJ2-1; possibly TRBD2 for D (5 bases). The germline V gene has CDR1 MNHEY and CDR2 SVGAGI. The CDR3 has 15 residues. The V end was cut by 0 bases, the J end by 0 bases, with 6 bases between. The DNA for the CDR3 is TGTGCCAGCAGTTACTCAGGGAGCTCCTACAATGAGCAGTTCTTC. This encodes CASSYSGSSYNEQFF.

A word on this clonotype: Since a much larger clone is just one base distant, this may be a read error. The chain recombines TRBV2 with TRBJ1-1, with 7 bases matching TRBD1. V dropped 2 bases and J dropped 4; count of bases not matched to a gene: 4. CDR1 SNHLY and CDR2 FYNNEI come from the germline V gene. This CDR3 region has 14 residues. CDR3 in amino acids: CASSEHRGSTEAFF. In DNA form, the CDR3 reads TGTGCCAGCAGTGAACACAGGGGTAGCACTGAAGCTTTCTTT.